This is a list of T cell receptor beta chains from one sample in a study of Graves' ophthalmopathy and Graves' hyperthyroidism. One entry per CDR3 protein results from TCRdb running MiXCR on the multiplex PCR reads. The data contain around 400,000 distinct CDR3 sequences, more than 20% of them seen just once; the ten biggest clones take up under 3%. The sequenced sample was peripheral blood. These receptors came from a woman aged 18-29 years with stable Graves' hyperthyroidism. Both conserved end residues are part of each CDR3. The D gene is left open where the match is weak. A clone size is listed for some rows: how often the clone was seen (once, few, many), or a class if it is expanded.

V gene,clone size,D gene,J gene,CDR3 protein,CDR3 DNA
TRBV29-1,many,-,TRBJ2-2,CSVVVDTGELFF,TGCAGCGTTGTCGTCGACACCGGGGAGCTGTTTTTT
TRBV30,many,TRBD1,TRBJ2-5,CAWSLQGAQYF,TGTGCCTGGAGTCTCCAGGGGGCCCAGTACTTC
TRBV15,many,-,TRBJ2-4,CATSRDRGISKNIQYF,TGTGCCACCAGCAGAGATCGAGGGATTTCCAAAAACATTCAGTACTTC
TRBV20-1,many,-,TRBJ1-6,CSNNPPGRPTSSYNSPLHF,TGCAGCAACAACCCTCCGGGACGGCCCACGAGCTCCTATAATTCACCCCTCCACTTT
TRBV4-1,-,-,TRBJ2-7,CASSPHTGVEQYF,TGCGCCAGCAGCCCCCATACGGGGGTCGAGCAGTACTTC
TRBV4-1,-,-,TRBJ2-4,CASSLGLLLAAKNIQYF,TGCGCCAGCAGCCTCGGACTCCTTTTAGCTGCCAAAAACATTCAGTACTTC
TRBV6-1,-,-,TRBJ1-2,CASSRGTPVHGYTF,TGTGCCAGCAGCCGAGGGACACCTGTCCATGGCTACACCTTC
TRBV4-1,many,TRBD2,TRBJ2-2,CASSQVVAGGVNTGELFF,TGCGCCAGCAGCCAAGTAGTAGCGGGAGGGGTGAACACCGGGGAGCTGTTTTTT
TRBV20-1,once,-,TRBJ1-2,CSATSWVTTYGYTF,TGCAGTGCTACTAGTTGGGTGACTACCTATGGCTACACCTTC
TRBV2,many,TRBD2,TRBJ2-5,CASSVYGTSQETQYF,TGTGCCAGCAGTGTCTACGGGACTAGCCAAGAGACCCAGTACTTC
TRBV6-1,-,-,TRBJ2-1,CASSLVGGQFF,TGTGCCAGCAGCCTTGTTGGGGGGCAGTTCTTC
TRBV18,few,-,TRBJ2-7,CASSPPGDYEQYF,TGTGCCAGCTCACCACCCGGGGACTACGAGCAGTACTTC
TRBV11-2,many,-,TRBJ2-4,CASGLAKNIQYF,TGTGCCAGCGGGCTAGCCAAAAACATTCAGTACTTC
TRBV2,many,-,TRBJ2-1,CASSEQASASSYNEQFF,TGTGCCAGCAGTGAACAGGCTAGCGCGAGCTCCTACAATGAGCAGTTCTTC
TRBV12-3/TRBV12-4,-,-,TRBJ1-1,CASSRNNMNTEAFF,TGTGCCAGCAGTCGTAATAACATGAACACTGAAGCTTTCTTT
TRBV20-1,many,TRBD2,TRBJ2-5,CSARGWGKTGGETQYF,TGCAGTGCTAGAGGTTGGGGTAAAACGGGAGGGGAGACCCAGTACTTC
TRBV6-1,once,-,TRBJ1-5,CASSEQGRANQPQHF,TGTGCCAGCAGTGAACAGGGACGGGCCAATCAGCCCCAGCATTTT